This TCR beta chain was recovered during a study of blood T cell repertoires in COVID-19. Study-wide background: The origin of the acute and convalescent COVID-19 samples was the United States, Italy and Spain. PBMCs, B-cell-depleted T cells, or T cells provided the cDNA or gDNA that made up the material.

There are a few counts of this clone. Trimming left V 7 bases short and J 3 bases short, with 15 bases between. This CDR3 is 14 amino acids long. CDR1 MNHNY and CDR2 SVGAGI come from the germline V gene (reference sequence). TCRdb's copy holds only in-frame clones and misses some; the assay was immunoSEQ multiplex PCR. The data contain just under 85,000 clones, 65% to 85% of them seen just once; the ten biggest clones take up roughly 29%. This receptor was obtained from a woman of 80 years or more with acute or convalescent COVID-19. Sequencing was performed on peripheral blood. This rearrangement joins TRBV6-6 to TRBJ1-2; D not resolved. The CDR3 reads CASNLGQQDYGYTF. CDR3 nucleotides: TGTGCCAGCAATCTGGGCCAGCAGGACTATGGCTACACCTTC.